Included here is one T cell receptor beta chain sequence, with context. The antigen remains undetermined. Survey-level resolution applied to immunoSEQ assay v3.0. The protocol was immunoSEQ multiplex PCR, while the TCRdb copy is restricted to in-frame clones and leaves out a portion. This table holds some 28,000 clones, more than 85% found once. The data stem from a study of long-term antiretroviral therapy in people with HIV. Points from the study as a whole: All time points showed a repertoire dominated by clones expanded before ART. Blood specimens, gathered between about 2003 and 2017, were possibly obtained under older ART regimens. Transplant donor controls retained higher diversity, though diversity increased after ART.

Germline-derived CDR1 and CDR2 are LGHNA and YSLEER. Trimming left V 0 bases short and J 3 bases short, with 6 bases between. This CDR3 contains 13 residues. The receptor comes from a man aged 45-65 years with HIV. The rearrangement joins TRBV4-3 to TRBJ2-7; unclear D gene. This material consisted of unsorted PBMCs, taken 5.3 years after starting antiretroviral therapy. Here the CDR3 DNA reads TGCGCCAGCAGCCAAGACAGATACTACGAGCAGTACTTC. Translated: CASSQDRYYEQYF.